The clone carrying this T cell receptor beta chain was observed a few times. Its cognate antigen is unknown. The sample is drawn from a study of T cells after yellow fever vaccination. Overall study results and limits: Clonotype sharing between CD4 and CD8 compartments was small.

One entry per CDR3 protein results from TCRdb running MiXCR on the 5' RACE reads. The profile shows a few hundred thousand distinct CDR3 sequences, about a fifth of them singletons. The sample here was PBMCs, taken 15 days after the yellow fever booster vaccination. This TCR was recovered from a man aged 25-40 years who received the YFV17D yellow fever vaccine.

The CDR3 DNA follows: TGTGCCAGCAGCTTAGACAGGACAGTCTCCTACGAGCAGTACTTC. It yields the protein CASSLDRTVSYEQYF. V and J are TRBV7-8 and TRBJ2-7, with D possibly matching TRBD1 (6 bases). V was shortened by 1 base and J by 0 bases, with 10 bases between the two germline ends. This CDR3 contains 15 residues. Looked up from germline, CDR1 is SGHVS and CDR2 is FQNEAQ.